Included here is one TCR beta chain sequence, with context. No antigen is known for it. This sample is drawn from a study of T cell responses to AZD1222 COVID-19 vaccine. Method: immunoSEQ multiplex PCR; TCRdb's copy keeps in-frame clones and lacks some. Of some 47,000 clones listed, over 80% are singletons. General study points: After two AZD1222 doses, spike-specific TCR breadth and depth rose versus day 0. Reportedly, nearly half the spike-specific TCRs target unmutated variant regions. Spike-wide coverage was observed for vaccine-associated CD4 TCRs, with dominant responses at 160-218 and 743-854.

The CDR3 covers 15 residues. Germline CDR1 SGHRS, CDR2 YFSETQ. Trimming shortened V by 2 bases and J by 0 bases, and 9 bases separated the two germline ends. The specimen comprised peripheral blood, sampled on day 0 of AZD1222 vaccination. The clonotype comes from an adult in good health. The genes are TRBV5-1 and TRBJ1-5; D perhaps matches TRBD1 (5 bases). Here the CDR3 DNA reads TGCGCCAGCAGCTTAGAAGGGGATAGCAATCAGCCCCAGCATTTT. It codes for CASSLEGDSNQPQHF.